What follows is one T cell receptor beta chain and its context. V was clipped by 0 bases and J by 2 bases, with 12 bases between them. Germline V gives CDR1 SGHRS, CDR2 YFSETQ. CDR3 length: 16 amino acids. Preparation of the TCRbeta library was carried out with unique molecular identifiers. TCRdb reprocessed the PCR reads with MiXCR, giving one entry per CDR3 protein. The repertoire holds hundreds of thousands of distinct CDR3 sequences, with approximately 13% as singletons. This entry is derived from a study of T-cell reconstitution after alpha-beta-depleted transplantation in children. The V call is TRBV5-1, the J call TRBJ2-1; D assignment may be TRBD1 or TRBD2 (6 bases each). This TCR came from a human donor who donated a stem cell graft to a child with combined immunodeficiency. Sample: PBMCs from the stem cell graft donor, taken from the stem cell graft. The CDR3 DNA is TGCGCCAGCAGCTTGGAGGGGGACTTGACCTACAATGAGCAGTTCTTC. This sequence encodes CASSLEGDLTYNEQFF. The full variable domain, rest sourced from reference TRBV5-1 and TRBJ2-1, is KAGVTQTPRYLIKTRGQQVTLSCSPISGHRSVSWYQQTPGQGLQFLFEYFSETQRNKGNFPGRFSGRQFSNSRSEMNVSTLELGDSALYLCASSLEGDLTYNEQFFGPGTRLTVL.